This T cell receptor (beta chain) was recorded in a study of cytomegalovirus exposure and HLA in healthy donors. Study observations and caveats: A later analysis reportedly found that, within productive TCRs, an Asian-associated ancestry cluster had fewer N-insertions than the mean observed across the roughly 630 donors. In a later analysis, DRB1 alleles had the most associated TCRs; HLA-C alleles the fewest. According to the study, around 150 TCR beta chains were cytomegalovirus-associated.

It was with 60 Vbeta and 13 Jbeta primers that the PCR ran. The table came from immunoSEQ multiplex PCR; TCRdb's copy has only in-frame clones and leaves some out. Here the sample spans 200,000 to 250,000 clones, roughly three quarters being singletons. About this clone: Antigen unknown.

There are 15 residues in the CDR3. CDR1 SGHVS and CDR2 FQNEAQ come from the germline V gene. V was pared by 5 bases and J by 0 bases, with 13 bases between. The sequenced material came from PBMCs. The clonotype originates from a man between 45 and 60 years old in good health and CMV-seronegative. The chain couples TRBV7-8 to TRBJ1-1; TRBD1 might be the D (5 bases). The CDR3 DNA reads TGTGCCAGCAGCCCTGGGGCAAGATTGAACACTGAAGCTTTCTTT. This translates into CASSPGARLNTEAFF.